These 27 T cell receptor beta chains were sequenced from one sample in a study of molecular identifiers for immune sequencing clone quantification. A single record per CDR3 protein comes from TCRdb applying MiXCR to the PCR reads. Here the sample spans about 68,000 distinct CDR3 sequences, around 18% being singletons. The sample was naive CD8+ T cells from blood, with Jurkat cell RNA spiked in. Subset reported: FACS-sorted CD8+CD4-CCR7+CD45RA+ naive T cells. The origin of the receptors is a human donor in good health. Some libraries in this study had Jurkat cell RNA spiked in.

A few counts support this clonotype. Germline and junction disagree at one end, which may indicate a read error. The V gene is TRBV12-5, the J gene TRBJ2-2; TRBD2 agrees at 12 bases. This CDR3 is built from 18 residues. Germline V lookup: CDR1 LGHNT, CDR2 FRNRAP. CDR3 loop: CASGRGLAGSGGTGGLFF. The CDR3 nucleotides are TGTGCTAGTGGCAGAGGACTAGCGGGAAGTGGAGGAACCGGGGGGCTGTTTTTT.

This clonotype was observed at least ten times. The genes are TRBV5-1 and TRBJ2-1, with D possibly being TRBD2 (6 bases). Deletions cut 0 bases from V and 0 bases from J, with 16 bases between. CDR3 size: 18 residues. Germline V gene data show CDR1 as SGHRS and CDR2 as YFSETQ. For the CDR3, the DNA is TGCGCCAGCAGCTTGGCCATAGCGGCCGGAGGCTCCTACAATGAGCAGTTCTTC. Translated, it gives CASSLAIAAGGSYNEQFF.

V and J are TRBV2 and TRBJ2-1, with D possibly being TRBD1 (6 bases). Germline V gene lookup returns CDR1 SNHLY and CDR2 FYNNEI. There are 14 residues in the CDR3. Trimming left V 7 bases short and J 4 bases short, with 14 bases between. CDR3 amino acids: CASMRGTNYNEQFF. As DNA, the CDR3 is TGTGCCAGCATGAGGGGGACAAATTACAATGAGCAGTTCTTC.

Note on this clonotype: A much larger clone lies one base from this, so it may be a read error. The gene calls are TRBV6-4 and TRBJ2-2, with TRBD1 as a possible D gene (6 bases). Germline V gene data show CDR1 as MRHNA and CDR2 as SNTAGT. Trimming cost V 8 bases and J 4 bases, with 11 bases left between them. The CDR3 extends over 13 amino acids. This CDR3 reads CASRDISTGELFF. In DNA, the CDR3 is TGTGCCAGCCGGGACATAAGCACCGGGGAGCTGTTTTTT.

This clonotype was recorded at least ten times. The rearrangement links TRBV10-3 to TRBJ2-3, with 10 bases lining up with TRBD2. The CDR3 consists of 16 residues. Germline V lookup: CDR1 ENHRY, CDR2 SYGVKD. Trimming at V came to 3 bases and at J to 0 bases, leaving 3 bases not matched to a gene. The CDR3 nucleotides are TGTGCCATCAGTGAACTAGCGGGACTTAGCACAGATACGCAGTATTTT. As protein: CAISELAGLSTDTQYF.

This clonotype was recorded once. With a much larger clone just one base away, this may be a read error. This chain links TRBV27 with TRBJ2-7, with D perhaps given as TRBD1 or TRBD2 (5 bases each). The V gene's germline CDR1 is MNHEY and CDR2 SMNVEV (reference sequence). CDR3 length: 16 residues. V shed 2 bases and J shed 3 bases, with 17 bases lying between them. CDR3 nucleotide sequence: TGTGCCAGCAGTTTACAGCCGCAGGGTGCGGGCTACGAGCAGTACTTC. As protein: CASSLQPQGAGYEQYF.

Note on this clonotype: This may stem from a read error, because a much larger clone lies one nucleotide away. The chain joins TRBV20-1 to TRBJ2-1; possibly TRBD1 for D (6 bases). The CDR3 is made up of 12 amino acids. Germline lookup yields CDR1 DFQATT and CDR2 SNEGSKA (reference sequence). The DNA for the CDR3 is TGCAGTGCTATTCCACAGGGAATTGAGCAGTCCTTC. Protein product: CSAIPQGIEQSF.

CDR3 region: CASGLNQETQYF. The DNA of the CDR3 is TGTGCCAGCGGCTTGAACCAAGAGACCCAGTACTTC. The genes are TRBV9 and TRBJ2-5, with no clear D. V lost 7 bases, J lost 0 bases, and 7 bases lay in between. The germline V gene has CDR1 SGDLS and CDR2 YYNGEE. The length of the CDR3 is 12 residues.

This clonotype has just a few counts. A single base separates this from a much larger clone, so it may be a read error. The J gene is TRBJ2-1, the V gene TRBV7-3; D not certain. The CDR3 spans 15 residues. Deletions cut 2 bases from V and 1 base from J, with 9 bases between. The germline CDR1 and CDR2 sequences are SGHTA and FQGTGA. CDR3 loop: CASSLSTNSYNEQFF. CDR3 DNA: TGTGCCAGCAGCTTATCCACTAATTCCTACAATGAGCAGTTCTTC.

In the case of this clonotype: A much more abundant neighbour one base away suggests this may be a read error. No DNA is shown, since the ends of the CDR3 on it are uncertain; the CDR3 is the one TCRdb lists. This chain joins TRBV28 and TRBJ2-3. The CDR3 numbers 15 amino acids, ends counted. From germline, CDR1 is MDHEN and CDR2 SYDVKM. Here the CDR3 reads CASSLFAGGTDTRYF.

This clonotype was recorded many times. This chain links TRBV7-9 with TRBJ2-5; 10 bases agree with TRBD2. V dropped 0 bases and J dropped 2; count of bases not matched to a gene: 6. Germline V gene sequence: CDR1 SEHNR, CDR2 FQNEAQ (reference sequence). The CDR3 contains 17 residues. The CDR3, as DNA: TGTGCCAGCAGCTTAGCTTGGACTAGCGGACCACAAGAGACCCAGTACTTC. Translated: CASSLAWTSGPQETQYF.

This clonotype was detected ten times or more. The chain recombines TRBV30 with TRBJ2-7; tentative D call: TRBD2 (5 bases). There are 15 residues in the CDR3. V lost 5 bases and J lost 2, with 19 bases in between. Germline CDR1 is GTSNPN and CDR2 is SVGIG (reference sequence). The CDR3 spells CAWAGLGQEAYEQYF. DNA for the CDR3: TGTGCCTGGGCTGGGCTAGGGCAGGAGGCCTACGAGCAGTACTTC.

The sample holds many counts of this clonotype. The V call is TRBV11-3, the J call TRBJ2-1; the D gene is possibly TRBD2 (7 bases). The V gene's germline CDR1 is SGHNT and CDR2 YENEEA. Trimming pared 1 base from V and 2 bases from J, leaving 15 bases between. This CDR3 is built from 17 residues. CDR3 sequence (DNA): TGTGCCAGCAGCTTAGGAGGGGGGGAGGGCCCCTACAATGAGCAGTTCTTC. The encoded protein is CASSLGGGEGPYNEQFF.

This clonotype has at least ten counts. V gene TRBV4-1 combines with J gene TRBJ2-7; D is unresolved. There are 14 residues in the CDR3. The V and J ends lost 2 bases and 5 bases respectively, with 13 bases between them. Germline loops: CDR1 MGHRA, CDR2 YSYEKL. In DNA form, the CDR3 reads TGCGCCAGCAGCCAACTTCACCTGAGCGACGAGCAGTACTTC. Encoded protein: CASSQLHLSDEQYF.

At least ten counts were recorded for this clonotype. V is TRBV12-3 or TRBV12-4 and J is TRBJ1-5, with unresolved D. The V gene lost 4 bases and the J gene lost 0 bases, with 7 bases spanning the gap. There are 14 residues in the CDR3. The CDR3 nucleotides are TGTGCCAGCAGTTACTTTATTAGCAATCAGCCCCAGCATTTT. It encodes CASSYFISNQPQHF.

The DNA for the CDR3 is TGTGCCAGCAGCTTACCTGATGGAGAGCAGTTCTTC. Its translation: CASSLPDGEQFF. The J gene is TRBJ2-1, the V gene TRBV7-9; D remains ambiguous. V was trimmed by 2 bases and J by 10 bases, leaving 9 bases between them. Germline V gene sequence: CDR1 SEHNR, CDR2 FQNEAQ (reference sequence). The CDR3 extends over 12 amino acids.

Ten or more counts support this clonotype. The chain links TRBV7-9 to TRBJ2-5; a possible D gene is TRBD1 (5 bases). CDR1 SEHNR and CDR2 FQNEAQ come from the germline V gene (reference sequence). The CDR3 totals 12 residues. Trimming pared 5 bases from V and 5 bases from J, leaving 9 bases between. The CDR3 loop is CASSGASETQYF. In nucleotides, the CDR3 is TGTGCCAGCAGCGGGGCCTCGGAGACCCAGTACTTC.

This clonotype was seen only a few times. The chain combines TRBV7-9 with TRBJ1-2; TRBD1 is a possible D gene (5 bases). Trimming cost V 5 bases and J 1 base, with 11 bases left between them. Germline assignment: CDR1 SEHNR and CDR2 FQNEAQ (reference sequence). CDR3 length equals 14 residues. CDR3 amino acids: CASSPGAHNYGYTF. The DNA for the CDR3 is TGTGCCAGCAGCCCCGGGGCCCATAACTATGGCTACACCTTC.

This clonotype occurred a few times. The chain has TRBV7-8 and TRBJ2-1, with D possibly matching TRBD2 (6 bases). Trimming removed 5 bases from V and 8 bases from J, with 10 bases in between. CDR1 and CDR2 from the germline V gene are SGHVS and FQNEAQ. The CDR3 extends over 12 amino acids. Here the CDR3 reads CASSPSVHEQFF. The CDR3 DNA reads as TGTGCCAGCAGCCCTAGCGTCCATGAGCAGTTCTTC.

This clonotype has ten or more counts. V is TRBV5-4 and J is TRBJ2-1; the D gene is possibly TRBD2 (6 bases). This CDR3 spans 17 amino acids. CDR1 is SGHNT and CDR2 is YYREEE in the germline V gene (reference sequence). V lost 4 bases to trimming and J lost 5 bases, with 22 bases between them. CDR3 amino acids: CASSDGGTRGPNNEQFF. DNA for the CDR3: TGTGCCAGCAGCGACGGGGGTACTAGGGGCCCTAACAATGAGCAGTTCTTC.

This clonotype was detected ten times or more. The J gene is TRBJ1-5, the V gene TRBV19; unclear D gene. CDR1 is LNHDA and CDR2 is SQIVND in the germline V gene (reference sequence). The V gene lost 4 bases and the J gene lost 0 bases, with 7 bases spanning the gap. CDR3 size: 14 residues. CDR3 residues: CASSKGPSNQPQHF. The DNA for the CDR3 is TGTGCCAGTAGTAAAGGCCCTAGCAATCAGCCCCAGCATTTT.

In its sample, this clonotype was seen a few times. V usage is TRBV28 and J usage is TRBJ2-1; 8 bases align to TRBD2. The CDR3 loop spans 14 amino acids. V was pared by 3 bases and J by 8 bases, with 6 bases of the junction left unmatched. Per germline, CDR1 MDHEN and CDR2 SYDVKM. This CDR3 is CASSFGLARDEQFF. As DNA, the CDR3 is TGTGCCAGCAGTTTTGGACTAGCTCGCGATGAGCAGTTCTTC.

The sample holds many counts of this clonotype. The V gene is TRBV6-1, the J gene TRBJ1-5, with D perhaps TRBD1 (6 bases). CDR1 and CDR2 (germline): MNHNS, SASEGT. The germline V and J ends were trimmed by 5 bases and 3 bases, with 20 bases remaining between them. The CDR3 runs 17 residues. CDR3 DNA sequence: TGTGCCAGCAGTATCTTTTTTGGGAGGGGGGCCAATCAGCCCCAGCATTTT. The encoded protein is CASSIFFGRGANQPQHF.

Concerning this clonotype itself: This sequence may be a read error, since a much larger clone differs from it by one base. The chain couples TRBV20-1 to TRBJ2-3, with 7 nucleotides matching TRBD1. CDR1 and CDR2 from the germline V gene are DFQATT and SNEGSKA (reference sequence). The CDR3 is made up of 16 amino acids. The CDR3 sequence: CSARDTLRDSIDTQYF. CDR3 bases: TGCAGTGCTAGAGATACGTTACGGGACAGCATAGATACGCAGTATTTT.

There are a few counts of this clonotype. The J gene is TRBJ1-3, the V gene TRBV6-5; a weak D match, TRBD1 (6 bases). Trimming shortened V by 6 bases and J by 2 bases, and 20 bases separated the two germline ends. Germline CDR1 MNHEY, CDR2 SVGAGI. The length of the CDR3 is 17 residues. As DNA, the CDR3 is TGTGCCAGCAGCCTACATAACACAGGGAAGGCTGGAAACACCATATATTTT. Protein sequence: CASSLHNTGKAGNTIYF.

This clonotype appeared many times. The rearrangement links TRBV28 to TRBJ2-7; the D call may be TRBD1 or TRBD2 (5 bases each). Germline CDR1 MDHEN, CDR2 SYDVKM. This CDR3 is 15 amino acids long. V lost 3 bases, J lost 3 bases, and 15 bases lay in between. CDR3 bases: TGTGCCAGCAGTTTGTTTCGTGGTGGGGGCTACGAGCAGTACTTC. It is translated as CASSLFRGGGYEQYF.

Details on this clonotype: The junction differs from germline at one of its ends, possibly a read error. In DNA, the CDR3 is TGCGCCAGCAGCTTTGGGGTAGCGGCTTGGGAGCAGTACTTC. It translates to CASSFGVAAWEQYF. The chain uses TRBV5-3 and TRBJ2-7; possibly TRBD2 for D (6 bases). TRBV5-3 is identified as an open reading frame with a role that is uncertain. CDR3 size: 14 residues.